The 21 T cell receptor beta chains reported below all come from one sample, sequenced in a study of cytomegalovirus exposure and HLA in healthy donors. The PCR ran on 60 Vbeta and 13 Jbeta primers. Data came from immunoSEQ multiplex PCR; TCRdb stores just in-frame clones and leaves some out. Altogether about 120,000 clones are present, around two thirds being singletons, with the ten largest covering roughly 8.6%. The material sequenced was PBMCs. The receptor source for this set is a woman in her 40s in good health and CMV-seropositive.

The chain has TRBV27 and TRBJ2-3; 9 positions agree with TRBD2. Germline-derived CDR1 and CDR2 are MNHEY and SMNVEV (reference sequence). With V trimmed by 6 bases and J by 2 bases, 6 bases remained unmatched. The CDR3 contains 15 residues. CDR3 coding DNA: TGTGCCAGCAGATTAGCGGGAGCGTCCACAGATACGCAGTATTTT. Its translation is CASRLAGASTDTQYF.

CDR3 sequence reads: CASILSGEEQETQYF. The CDR3 nucleotides are TGTGCCAGCATCTTGAGCGGAGAAGAGCAAGAGACCCAGTACTTC. The chain joins TRBV2 to TRBJ2-5; weak D call: TRBD2 (5 bases). This CDR3 contains 15 residues. CDR1 SNHLY and CDR2 FYNNEI come from the germline V gene. V shed 7 bases and J shed 2 bases, with 17 bases lying between them.

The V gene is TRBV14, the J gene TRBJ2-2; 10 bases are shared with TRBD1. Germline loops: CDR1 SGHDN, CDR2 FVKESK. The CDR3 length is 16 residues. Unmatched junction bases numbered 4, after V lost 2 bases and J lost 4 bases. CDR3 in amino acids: CASSQWTGGLTGELFF. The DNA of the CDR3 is TGTGCCAGCAGCCAATGGACAGGGGGTCTCACCGGGGAGCTGTTTTTT.

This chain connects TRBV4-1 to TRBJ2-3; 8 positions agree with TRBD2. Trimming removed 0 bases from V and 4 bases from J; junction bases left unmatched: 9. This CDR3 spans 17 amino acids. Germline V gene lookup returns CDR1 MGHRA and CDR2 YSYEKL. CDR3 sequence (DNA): TGCGCCAGCAGCCAAGATGGGCCGGGGGGGTTGGCAGATACGCAGTATTTT. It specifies CASSQDGPGGLADTQYF.

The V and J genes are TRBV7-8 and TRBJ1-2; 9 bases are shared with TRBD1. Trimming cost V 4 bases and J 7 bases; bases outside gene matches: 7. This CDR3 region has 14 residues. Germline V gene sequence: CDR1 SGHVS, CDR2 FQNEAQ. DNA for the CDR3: TGTGCCAGCAGCTGGGGACAGGGTTCCTCTGGCTACACCTTC. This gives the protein CASSWGQGSSGYTF.

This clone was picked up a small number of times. CDR3 DNA sequence: TGTGCCAGCAGCTTAAAGGACAGGGTGGCCACTGAAGCTTTCTTT. This sequence encodes CASSLKDRVATEAFF. The chain combines TRBV7-3 with TRBJ1-1; TRBD1 aligns across 8 bases. This CDR3 has 15 amino acids. Germline V gene lookup returns CDR1 SGHTA and CDR2 FQGTGA. With V trimmed by 1 base and J by 4 bases, 5 bases remained unmatched.

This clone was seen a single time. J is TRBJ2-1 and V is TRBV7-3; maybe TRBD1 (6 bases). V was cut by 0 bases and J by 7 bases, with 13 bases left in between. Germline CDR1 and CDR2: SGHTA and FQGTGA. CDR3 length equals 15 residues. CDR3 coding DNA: TGTGCCAGCAGCTTAACGGTGCACAGGGAGAATGAGCAGTTCTTC. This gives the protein CASSLTVHRENEQFF.

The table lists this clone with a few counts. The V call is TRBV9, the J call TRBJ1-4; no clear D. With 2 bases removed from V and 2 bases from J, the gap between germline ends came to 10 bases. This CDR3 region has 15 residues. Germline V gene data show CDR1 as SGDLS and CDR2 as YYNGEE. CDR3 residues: CASSVSGGTNEKLFF. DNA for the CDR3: TGTGCCAGCAGCGTGAGTGGCGGGACTAATGAAAAACTGTTTTTT.

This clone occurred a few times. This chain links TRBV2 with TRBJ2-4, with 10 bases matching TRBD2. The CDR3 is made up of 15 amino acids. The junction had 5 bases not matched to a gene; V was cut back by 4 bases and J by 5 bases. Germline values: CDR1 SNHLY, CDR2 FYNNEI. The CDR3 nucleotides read TGTGCCAGCAGTGTCCTAGCGGGAGAAGAAAACATTCAGTACTTC. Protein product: CASSVLAGEENIQYF.

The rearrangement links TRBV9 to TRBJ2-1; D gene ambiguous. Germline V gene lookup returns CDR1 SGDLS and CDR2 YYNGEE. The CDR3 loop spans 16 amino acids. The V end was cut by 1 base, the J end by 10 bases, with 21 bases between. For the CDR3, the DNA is TGTGCCAGCAGCGTACCCTCCCTCACCCCGATTAGCGAGCAGTTCTTC. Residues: CASSVPSLTPISEQFF.

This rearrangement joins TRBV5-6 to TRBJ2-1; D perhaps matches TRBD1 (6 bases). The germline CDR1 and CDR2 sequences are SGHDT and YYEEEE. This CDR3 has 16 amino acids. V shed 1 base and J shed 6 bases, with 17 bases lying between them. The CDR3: CASSLLTGTSSNEQFF. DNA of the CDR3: TGTGCCAGCAGCTTGTTGACAGGCACTTCAAGCAATGAGCAGTTCTTC. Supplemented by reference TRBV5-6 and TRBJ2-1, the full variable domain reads DAGVTQSPTHLIKTRGQQVTLRCSPKSGHDTVSWYQQALGQGPQFIFQYYEEEERQRGNFPDRFSGHQFPNYSSELNVNALLLGDSALYLCASSLLTGTSSNEQFFGPGTRLTVL.

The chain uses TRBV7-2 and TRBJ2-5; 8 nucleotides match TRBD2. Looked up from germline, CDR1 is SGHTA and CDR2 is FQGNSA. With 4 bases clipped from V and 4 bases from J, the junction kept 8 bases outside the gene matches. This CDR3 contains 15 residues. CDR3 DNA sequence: TGTGCCAGCAGCTCCGAAGCGGGAGTGGGAGAGACCCAGTACTTC. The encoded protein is CASSSEAGVGETQYF.

CDR3 residues: CASSVRAGEVADTQYF. In DNA, the CDR3 is TGTGCCAGCAGTGTTAGGGCGGGAGAGGTTGCAGATACGCAGTATTTT. The gene calls are TRBV2 and TRBJ2-3; 7 bases map to TRBD2. The junction had 11 bases not matched to a gene; V was cut back by 4 bases and J by 4 bases. The CDR3 contains 16 residues. Germline CDR1 reads SNHLY; CDR2 reads FYNNEI. The full variable domain, its missing parts supplied by reference TRBV2 and TRBJ2-3, is EPEVTQTPSHQVTQMGQEVILRCVPISNHLYFYWYRQILGQKVEFLVSFYNNEISEKSEIFDDQFSVERPDGSNFTLKIRSTKLEDSAMYFCASSVRAGEVADTQYFGPGTRLTVL.

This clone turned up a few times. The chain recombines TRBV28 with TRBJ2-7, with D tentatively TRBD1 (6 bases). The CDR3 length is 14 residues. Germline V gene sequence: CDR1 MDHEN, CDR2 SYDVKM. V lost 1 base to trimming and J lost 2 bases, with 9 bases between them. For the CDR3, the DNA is TGTGCCAGCAGTTTATACGACAGGACCTACGAGCAGTACTTC. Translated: CASSLYDRTYEQYF.

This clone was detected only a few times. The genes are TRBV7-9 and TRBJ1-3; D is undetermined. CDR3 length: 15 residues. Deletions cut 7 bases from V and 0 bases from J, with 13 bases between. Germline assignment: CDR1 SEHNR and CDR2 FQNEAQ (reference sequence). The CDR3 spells CASTKGGSSGNTIYF. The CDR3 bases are TGTGCCAGCACTAAGGGCGGGAGCTCTGGAAACACCATATATTTT.

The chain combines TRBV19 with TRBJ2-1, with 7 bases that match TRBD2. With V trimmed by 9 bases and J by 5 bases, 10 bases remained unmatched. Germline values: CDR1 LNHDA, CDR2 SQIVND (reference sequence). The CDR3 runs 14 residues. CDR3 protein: CASLGAGDDNEQFF. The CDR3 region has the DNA TGTGCCAGCCTTGGGGCGGGAGATGACAATGAGCAGTTCTTC.

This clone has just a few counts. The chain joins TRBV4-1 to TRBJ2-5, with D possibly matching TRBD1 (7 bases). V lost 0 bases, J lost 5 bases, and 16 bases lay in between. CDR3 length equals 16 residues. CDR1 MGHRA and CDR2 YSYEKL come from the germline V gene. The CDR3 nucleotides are TGCGCCAGCAGCCAAGATCGGCAGGGGGGCGGTGAGACCCAGTACTTC. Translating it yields CASSQDRQGGGETQYF.

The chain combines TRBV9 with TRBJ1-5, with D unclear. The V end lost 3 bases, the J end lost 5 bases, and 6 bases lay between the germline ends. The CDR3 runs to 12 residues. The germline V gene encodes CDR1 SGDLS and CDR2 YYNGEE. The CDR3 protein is CASSGGDQPQHF. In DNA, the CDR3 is TGTGCCAGCAGCGGGGGAGATCAGCCCCAGCATTTT.

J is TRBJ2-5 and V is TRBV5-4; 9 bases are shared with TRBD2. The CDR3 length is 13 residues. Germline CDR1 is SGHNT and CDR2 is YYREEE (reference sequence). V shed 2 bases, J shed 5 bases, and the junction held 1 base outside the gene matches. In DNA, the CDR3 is TGTGCCAGCAGCTTAACTAGCGGGGAGACCCAGTACTTC. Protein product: CASSLTSGETQYF.

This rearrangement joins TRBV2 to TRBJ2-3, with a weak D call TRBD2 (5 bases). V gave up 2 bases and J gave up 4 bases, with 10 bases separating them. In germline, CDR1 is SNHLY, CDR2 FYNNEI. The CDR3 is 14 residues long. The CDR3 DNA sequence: TGTGCCAGCAGTGAAAGCGGACCTCCAGATACGCAGTATTTT. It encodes CASSESGPPDTQYF. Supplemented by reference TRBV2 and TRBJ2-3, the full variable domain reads EPEVTQTPSHQVTQMGQEVILRCVPISNHLYFYWYRQILGQKVEFLVSFYNNEISEKSEIFDDQFSVERPDGSNFTLKIRSTKLEDSAMYFCASSESGPPDTQYFGPGTRLTVL.

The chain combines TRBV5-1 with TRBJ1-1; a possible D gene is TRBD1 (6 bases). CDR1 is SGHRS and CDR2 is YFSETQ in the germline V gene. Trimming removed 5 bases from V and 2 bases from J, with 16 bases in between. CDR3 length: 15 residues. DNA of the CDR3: TGCGCCAGCAGACGTTGGACAGAAACAAACACTGAAGCTTTCTTT. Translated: CASRRWTETNTEAFF.